This TCR beta chain derives from a study of siplizumab effects on memory and regulatory T cells. Remarks on this clone: What it binds is unknown.

Study-level findings and limits: The study found that siplizumab significantly reduced alloreactive sequences traceable to unstimulated CD4+ memory cells. Proliferating Tregs' suppressive function in siplizumab cultures went unconfirmed. It seemed that naive T cells were more diverse than memory cells and were major contributors to the alloresponse. Poor capture below about 10^-5 frequency left most alloreactive clones unmapped to unstimulated subsets.

The CDR3 has 16 residues. Germline CDR1 SGHAT, CDR2 FQNNGV. J gave up 1 base and V 3 bases, and 7 bases lay outside the gene matches. The method was immunoSEQ multiplex PCR; TCRdb's version includes in-frame clones alone and lacks a portion of them. The sample lists roughly 64,000 clones, 90% to 98% occurring once. The sequence was collected from a human donor in good health. V usage is TRBV11-2 and J usage is TRBJ2-3, with 7 bases identical to TRBD2. Sequenced: naive CD8+ T cells sorted from blood. The CDR3 protein is CASSFGGDLGTDTQYF. In DNA form, the CDR3 reads TGTGCCAGCAGCTTTGGGGGGGATCTTGGCACAGATACGCAGTATTTT.